A selection of T cell receptor beta chains follows, all from one sample in a study of blood T cell repertoires in COVID-19. Here immunoSEQ multiplex PCR was the method, and the copy in TCRdb shows in-frame clones only, minus some. The table shows about 27,000 clones, with roughly 80% occurring only once. Sequencing input: peripheral blood. These receptors were obtained from a man between 70 and 80 years old with active COVID-19. The CDR3 runs from the conserved cysteine through the conserved F or W. Fields, in order: J gene, D gene, clone size, V gene, CDR3 protein, CDR3 DNA. A D gene is named only where the DNA matches it firmly. Size is stated for part of the rows, as once, few or many counts, or as a class when the clone is expanded.

J gene: TRBJ1-2; D gene: TRBD1; clone size: NA; V gene: TRBV2; CDR3 protein: CASSSTGGFSGYTF; CDR3 DNA: TGTGCCAGCAGCAGTACAGGGGGGTTCTCTGGCTACACCTTC
J gene: TRBJ1-1; D gene: NA; clone size: NA; V gene: TRBV4-1; CDR3 protein: CASSQDPGTMNTEAFF; CDR3 DNA: TGCGCCAGCAGCCAAGACCCAGGGACAATGAACACTGAAGCTTTCTTT
J gene: TRBJ1-1; D gene: NA; clone size: NA; V gene: TRBV2; CDR3 protein: CASRRSGVNTEAFF; CDR3 DNA: TGTGCCAGCAGACGGTCGGGGGTGAACACTGAAGCTTTCTTT
J gene: TRBJ1-2; D gene: NA; clone size: NA; V gene: TRBV27; CDR3 protein: CASSLSRGYGYTF; CDR3 DNA: TGTGCCAGCAGTTTAAGTCGGGGATATGGCTACACCTTC
J gene: TRBJ2-5; D gene: TRBD2; clone size: NA; V gene: TRBV2; CDR3 protein: CASSERGGLYQETQYF; CDR3 DNA: TGTGCCAGCAGTGAACGGGGGGGACTGTACCAAGAGACCCAGTACTTC
J gene: TRBJ2-1; D gene: TRBD1; clone size: NA; V gene: TRBV25-1; CDR3 protein: CASSPGTAIYNEQFF; CDR3 DNA: TGTGCCAGCAGTCCCGGGACAGCCATCTACAATGAGCAGTTCTTC
J gene: TRBJ1-6; D gene: NA; clone size: NA; V gene: TRBV13; CDR3 protein: CASSLALSSALHF; CDR3 DNA: TGTGCCAGCAGCTTAGCGCTCTCCTCGGCCCTCCACTTT
J gene: TRBJ2-7; D gene: TRBD2; clone size: NA; V gene: TRBV27; CDR3 protein: CASSLKREGQQYF; CDR3 DNA: TGTGCCAGCAGTTTAAAGCGGGAGGGCCAGCAGTACTTC
J gene: TRBJ2-5; D gene: NA; clone size: NA; V gene: TRBV18; CDR3 protein: CASSDSIQETQYF; CDR3 DNA: TGTGCCAGCTCAGACAGCATCCAAGAGACCCAGTACTTC
J gene: TRBJ2-4; D gene: TRBD1; clone size: NA; V gene: TRBV28; CDR3 protein: CASSFRQGHIQYF; CDR3 DNA: TGTGCCAGCAGTTTTCGACAGGGGCACATTCAGTACTTC
J gene: TRBJ1-1; D gene: NA; clone size: NA; V gene: TRBV7-3; CDR3 protein: CASSMTGNTEAFF; CDR3 DNA: TGTGCCAGCAGCATGACAGGGAACACTGAAGCTTTCTTT
J gene: TRBJ1-5; D gene: NA; clone size: NA; V gene: TRBV5-6; CDR3 protein: CASSLWQIANQPQHF; CDR3 DNA: TGTGCCAGCAGCTTGTGGCAGATAGCTAATCAGCCCCAGCATTTT
J gene: TRBJ1-1; D gene: NA; clone size: NA; V gene: TRBV6-5; CDR3 protein: CASSYDRSNTEAFF; CDR3 DNA: TGTGCCAGCAGTTACGACAGATCGAACACTGAAGCTTTCTTT
J gene: TRBJ2-4; D gene: TRBD2; clone size: few; V gene: TRBV3-1/TRBV3-2; CDR3 protein: CASSQDWASGGYKNIQYF; CDR3 DNA: TGTGCCAGCAGCCAAGATTGGGCTAGCGGGGGGTACAAAAACATTCAGTACTTC
J gene: TRBJ2-6; D gene: TRBD2; clone size: NA; V gene: TRBV28; CDR3 protein: CASSLRYGAGGFSGANVLTF; CDR3 DNA: TGTGCCAGCAGTTTACGGTACGGCGCGGGAGGGTTTTCTGGGGCCAACGTCCTGACTTTC
J gene: TRBJ1-2; D gene: NA; clone size: NA; V gene: TRBV2; CDR3 protein: CASRDRSDYGYTF; CDR3 DNA: TGTGCCAGCAGGGACCGTAGCGACTATGGCTACACCTTC
J gene: TRBJ2-1; D gene: NA; clone size: NA; V gene: TRBV4-1; CDR3 protein: CASSQGPSVKYNEQFF; CDR3 DNA: TGCGCCAGCAGCCAAGGTCCTAGCGTCAAGTACAATGAGCAGTTCTTC
J gene: TRBJ1-5; D gene: TRBD1; clone size: NA; V gene: TRBV23-1; CDR3 protein: CASSQSRDREIQPQHF; CDR3 DNA: TGCGCCAGCAGTCAATCCCGGGACAGGGAGATTCAGCCCCAGCATTTT
J gene: TRBJ2-1; D gene: TRBD2; clone size: NA; V gene: TRBV3-1/TRBV3-2; CDR3 protein: CASSRTGTSGGNNEQFF; CDR3 DNA: TGTGCCAGCAGCCGGACAGGGACTAGCGGGGGGAACAATGAGCAGTTCTTC
J gene: TRBJ1-2; D gene: NA; clone size: NA; V gene: TRBV6-2/TRBV6-3; CDR3 protein: CASSYGQPEGYTF; CDR3 DNA: TGTGCCAGCAGTTACGGGCAGCCTGAAGGCTACACCTTC
J gene: TRBJ2-7; D gene: NA; clone size: NA; V gene: TRBV5-4; CDR3 protein: CASSLPSSYEQYF; CDR3 DNA: TGTGCCAGCAGCTTGCCCAGCTCCTACGAGCAGTACTTC
J gene: TRBJ1-6; D gene: TRBD1; clone size: NA; V gene: TRBV5-1; CDR3 protein: CASSPDRVIHSPLHF; CDR3 DNA: TGCGCCAGCAGCCCGGACAGGGTGATTCATTCACCCCTCCACTTT
J gene: TRBJ1-2; D gene: TRBD1; clone size: once; V gene: TRBV5-1; CDR3 protein: CASSLKPGQIYGYTF; CDR3 DNA: TGCGCCAGCAGCTTGAAGCCGGGACAGATCTATGGCTACACCTTC
J gene: TRBJ1-2; D gene: NA; clone size: many; V gene: TRBV3-1/TRBV3-2; CDR3 protein: CASSPLGAGGYTF; CDR3 DNA: TGTGCCAGCAGCCCCCTCGGGGCGGGGGGCTACACCTTC
J gene: TRBJ1-1; D gene: TRBD1; clone size: NA; V gene: TRBV5-6; CDR3 protein: CASSHFGTGGNTEAFF; CDR3 DNA: TGTGCCAGCAGCCACTTTGGGACAGGGGGGAACACTGAAGCTTTCTTT
J gene: TRBJ1-1; D gene: NA; clone size: NA; V gene: TRBV18; CDR3 protein: CASSPDRLNTEAFF; CDR3 DNA: TGTGCCAGCTCACCCGACAGACTGAACACTGAAGCTTTCTTT
J gene: TRBJ2-7; D gene: TRBD1; clone size: NA; V gene: TRBV28; CDR3 protein: CASSLGTGRYEQYF; CDR3 DNA: TGTGCCAGCAGTTTAGGGACAGGGCGGTACGAGCAGTACTTC
J gene: TRBJ2-3; D gene: TRBD1; clone size: once; V gene: TRBV18; CDR3 protein: CASTFGQGGTDTQYF; CDR3 DNA: TGTGCCAGCACGTTCGGACAGGGAGGCACAGATACGCAGTATTTT
J gene: TRBJ2-3; D gene: NA; clone size: NA; V gene: TRBV6-2/TRBV6-3; CDR3 protein: CASSYPRLRRNTDTQYF; CDR3 DNA: TGTGCCAGCAGTTACCCCCGGCTTAGGAGGAACACAGATACGCAGTATTTT
J gene: TRBJ2-7; D gene: NA; clone size: NA; V gene: TRBV5-1; CDR3 protein: CASSIQGPRYEQYF; CDR3 DNA: TGCGCCAGCAGCATACAGGGACCCCGCTACGAGCAGTACTTC
J gene: TRBJ1-3; D gene: TRBD1; clone size: NA; V gene: TRBV29-1; CDR3 protein: CSAQGVDTIYF; CDR3 DNA: TGCAGCGCGCAGGGGGTTGACACCATATATTTT
J gene: TRBJ1-4; D gene: TRBD1; clone size: NA; V gene: TRBV3-1/TRBV3-2; CDR3 protein: CASSPRTGGRGEKLFF; CDR3 DNA: TGTGCCAGCAGCCCCAGAACAGGGGGTAGGGGTGAAAAACTGTTTTTT
J gene: TRBJ1-4; D gene: TRBD1; clone size: NA; V gene: TRBV7-9; CDR3 protein: CASSIRQGSRLEKLFF; CDR3 DNA: TGTGCCAGCAGCATTCGACAGGGAAGTCGTCTGGAAAAACTGTTTTTT
J gene: TRBJ2-7; D gene: NA; clone size: once; V gene: TRBV2; CDR3 protein: CASSAPGGQSKYEQYF; CDR3 DNA: TGTGCCAGCAGCGCCCCCGGCGGGCAGAGCAAATACGAGCAGTACTTC
J gene: TRBJ2-1; D gene: NA; clone size: NA; V gene: TRBV28; CDR3 protein: CASSFAVGRPYNEQFF; CDR3 DNA: TGTGCCAGCAGTTTTGCGGTCGGGAGACCCTACAATGAGCAGTTCTTC
J gene: TRBJ2-7; D gene: TRBD1; clone size: few; V gene: TRBV19; CDR3 protein: CASSPGQSPYEQYF; CDR3 DNA: TGTGCCAGTTCGCCGGGACAGAGCCCCTACGAGCAGTACTTC
J gene: TRBJ2-3; D gene: NA; clone size: NA; V gene: TRBV29-1; CDR3 protein: CSGSRAQITDTQYF; CDR3 DNA: TGCAGCGGTAGCAGGGCTCAAATCACAGATACGCAGTATTTT
J gene: TRBJ1-6; D gene: NA; clone size: NA; V gene: TRBV30; CDR3 protein: CAWSALLGGPGSPLHF; CDR3 DNA: TGTGCCTGGAGTGCCCTTCTCGGGGGGCCAGGATCACCCCTCCACTTT
J gene: TRBJ1-3; D gene: NA; clone size: NA; V gene: TRBV18; CDR3 protein: CASSPTTGYNTIYF; CDR3 DNA: TGTGCCAGCTCACCAACAACAGGGTATAACACCATATATTTT
J gene: TRBJ1-1; D gene: NA; clone size: NA; V gene: TRBV19; CDR3 protein: CASSLRGNTEAFF; CDR3 DNA: TGTGCCAGTAGTCTCCGGGGGAACACTGAAGCTTTCTTT
J gene: TRBJ1-2; D gene: TRBD1; clone size: NA; V gene: TRBV9; CDR3 protein: CASSAQTGESGYTF; CDR3 DNA: TGTGCCAGCAGCGCTCAAACAGGGGAGAGTGGCTACACCTTC
J gene: TRBJ1-1; D gene: TRBD1; clone size: NA; V gene: TRBV7-9; CDR3 protein: CASSSQGGTEAFF; CDR3 DNA: TGTGCCAGCAGCTCACAGGGGGGCACTGAAGCTTTCTTT
J gene: TRBJ1-1; D gene: NA; clone size: NA; V gene: TRBV28; CDR3 protein: CASSSGGIGVTEAFF; CDR3 DNA: TGTGCCAGCAGTTCGGGGGGGATAGGGGTTACTGAAGCTTTCTTT
J gene: TRBJ1-2; D gene: NA; clone size: few; V gene: TRBV19; CDR3 protein: CASSIVSANYGYTF; CDR3 DNA: TGTGCCAGTAGTATTGTCTCTGCTAACTATGGCTACACCTTC
J gene: TRBJ1-2; D gene: TRBD1; clone size: once; V gene: TRBV28; CDR3 protein: CASAMGQDYGYTF; CDR3 DNA: TGTGCCAGCGCCATGGGACAGGACTATGGCTACACCTTC
J gene: TRBJ1-2; D gene: NA; clone size: NA; V gene: TRBV6-2/TRBV6-3; CDR3 protein: CASNPPGTPVRYGYTF; CDR3 DNA: TGTGCCAGCAACCCGCCCGGGACACCGGTCCGCTATGGCTACACCTTC
J gene: TRBJ2-7; D gene: NA; clone size: NA; V gene: TRBV27; CDR3 protein: CASSWGAGLWEQYF; CDR3 DNA: TGTGCCAGCAGTTGGGGAGCGGGCCTCTGGGAGCAGTACTTC
J gene: TRBJ2-7; D gene: TRBD1; clone size: NA; V gene: TRBV5-4; CDR3 protein: CASSLVGQSSYEQYF; CDR3 DNA: TGTGCCAGCAGCTTGGTGGGACAGAGCTCCTACGAGCAGTACTTC
J gene: TRBJ2-3; D gene: TRBD2; clone size: NA; V gene: TRBV9; CDR3 protein: CASSPLRGGGEVDTQYF; CDR3 DNA: TGTGCCAGCAGCCCCCTCCGAGGCGGGGGAGAGGTAGATACGCAGTATTTT
J gene: TRBJ2-1; D gene: NA; clone size: NA; V gene: TRBV5-1; CDR3 protein: CASSLDIRDKDEQFF; CDR3 DNA: TGCGCCAGCAGCTTGGATATCCGGGACAAAGATGAGCAGTTCTTC
J gene: TRBJ2-1; D gene: NA; clone size: NA; V gene: TRBV7-6; CDR3 protein: CASSLDPGQSFNEQFF; CDR3 DNA: TGTGCCAGCAGCTTAGATCCAGGACAGAGCTTCAATGAGCAGTTCTTC
J gene: TRBJ2-7; D gene: TRBD2; clone size: once; V gene: TRBV19; CDR3 protein: CASSTSGGSSSYEQYF; CDR3 DNA: TGTGCCAGTAGTACTAGCGGGGGTTCTAGCTCCTACGAGCAGTACTTC